The 11 T cell receptor beta chains below were found in one sample sequenced in a study of blood T cell repertoires in COVID-19. Measured with immunoSEQ multiplex PCR; TCRdb has only the in-frame clones, and not every one. The table has over 150,000 clones, 65% to 85% seen once; the top ten hold roughly 2.8%. The specimen was peripheral blood. These receptor sequences come from a woman aged 55 to 70 with acute or convalescent COVID-19.

This chain uses TRBV25-1 with TRBJ1-4; possibly TRBD1 for D (6 bases). CDR1 is MGHDK and CDR2 is SYGVNS in the germline V gene. V lost 5 bases and J lost 0, with 13 bases in between. This CDR3 region has 16 residues. In DNA form, the CDR3 reads TGTGCCAGCAGTTATGGACAGCAAGCAACTAATGAAAAACTGTTTTTT. It is translated as CASSYGQQATNEKLFF.

About this clone: Compared with germline, one end of the junction differs, possibly owing to a read error. The chain has TRBV7-7 and TRBJ2-5; 11 nucleotides align to TRBD1. Looked up from germline, CDR1 is SSHAT and CDR2 is FNYEAQ (reference sequence). The CDR3 runs to 13 residues. The CDR3, as DNA: TGTGCTAGCAGCCGGGACAGGGGGGAGACCCAGTACTTC. This codes for CASSRDRGETQYF.

The CDR3 nucleotides are TGTGCCAGCAGCCACGAAATTTACAGCTACGAGCAGTACTTC. Protein: CASSHEIYSYEQYF. The chain uses TRBV3-1 (or the pseudogene TRBV3-2) and TRBJ2-7, with D unresolved. This CDR3 is 14 amino acids long. V was pared by 3 bases and J by 3 bases, with 12 bases between. Germline CDR1 reads LGHDT; CDR2 reads YNNKEL (reference sequence).

This clone was observed a few times. The chain links TRBV10-3 to TRBJ1-5; the D gene is possibly TRBD1 (6 bases). V lost 3 bases to trimming and J lost 6 bases, with 15 bases between them. The germline V gene encodes CDR1 ENHRY and CDR2 SYGVKD. The CDR3 consists of 15 residues. CDR3 nucleotide sequence: TGTGCCATCAGTGACTCGCCAACAGGGAGTCAGCCCCAGCATTTT. Translating it yields CAISDSPTGSQPQHF.

The chain uses TRBV5-1 and TRBJ2-1; D is possibly TRBD1 (6 bases). The V and J ends lost 0 bases and 7 bases respectively, with 14 bases between them. Germline assignment: CDR1 SGHRS and CDR2 YFSETQ. The CDR3 length is 15 residues. This chain's CDR3 is CASSLAQGQGNEQFF. The CDR3 coding sequence is TGCGCCAGCAGCTTGGCTCAGGGGCAGGGGAATGAGCAGTTCTTC.

This clone was counted a few times. The chain links TRBV6-2 or TRBV6-3 to TRBJ1-6; D is perhaps TRBD1 (6 bases). With 4 bases removed from V and 4 bases from J, the gap between germline ends came to 14 bases. The CDR3 sequence is 16 residues long. CDR1 MNHEY and CDR2 SVGEGT come from the germline V gene. CDR3: CASSLGERGYNSPLHF. In nucleotides, the CDR3 is TGTGCCAGCAGTTTGGGTGAGAGGGGGTATAATTCACCCCTCCACTTT.

The chain uses TRBV6-5 and TRBJ2-2; the D gene is possibly TRBD1 (5 bases). V was clipped by 3 bases and J by 6 bases, with 8 bases between them. The germline gives CDR1 MNHEY, CDR2 SVGAGI. CDR3 length: 13 residues. CDR3 amino acids: CASSYWGSGELFF. CDR3 bases: TGTGCCAGCAGTTATTGGGGCTCCGGGGAGCTGTTTTTT.

The rearrangement uses TRBV19 and TRBJ1-3; D possibly corresponds to TRBD1 (5 bases). The germline CDR1 and CDR2 sequences are LNHDA and SQIVND (reference sequence). This CDR3 has 12 amino acids. V gave up 10 bases and J gave up 8 bases, with 15 bases separating them. CDR3 in amino acids: CATTSGVDTIYF. For the CDR3, the DNA is TGTGCCACCACCTCGGGGGTGGACACCATATATTTT.

Points on this clone: At one boundary the junction diverges from the germline segment, which might be a read error. The chain uses TRBV7-7 and TRBJ2-5, with a possible D match to TRBD2 (6 bases). The CDR3 covers 13 residues. Germline V lookup: CDR1 SSHAT, CDR2 FNYEAQ (reference sequence). CDR3 coding DNA: TGTGCTAGCAGCCCTAGCGTTCAAGAGACCCAGTACTTC. This gives the protein CASSPSVQETQYF.

V gene TRBV7-2 combines with J gene TRBJ2-4; no definite D call. Trimming left V 2 bases short and J 0 bases short, with 8 bases between. Germline V gene data show CDR1 as SGHTA and CDR2 as FQGNSA. The CDR3 contains 15 residues. CDR3 residues: CASSLSVLAKNIQYF. CDR3 coding DNA: TGTGCCAGCAGCTTAAGCGTACTAGCCAAAAACATTCAGTACTTC.

The V and J genes are TRBV6-5 and TRBJ1-2; D unclear. V was trimmed by 2 bases and J by 3 bases, leaving 7 bases between them. Germline V gives CDR1 MNHEY, CDR2 SVGAGI. The CDR3 has 13 residues. The CDR3 spells CASSYDRDYGYTF. Written as DNA, the CDR3 is TGTGCCAGCAGTTACGATCGGGACTATGGCTACACCTTC.